The entry that follows covers one T cell receptor (beta chain) sequence. Its antigen is still unknown. Looked up from germline, CDR1 is MGHDK and CDR2 is SYGVNS. V was cut by 3 bases and J by 5 bases, with 16 bases left in between. This CDR3 region has 15 residues. In the naive CD8 group, cells lacked CD45RO and were positively selected for CCR7, so terminally differentiated effector memory CD45RA+ cells were left out. TCRdb's copy holds only in-frame clones and misses some; the assay was immunoSEQ multiplex PCR. The sample records about 2.2 million clones, roughly 93% being singletons. The record originates from a study of shared clonotypes between healthy human individuals. On the study more broadly: The cohort had a couple of women and a few men, ages 18 to 49. Donors had three CD4 naive, three CD4 memory, two CD8 naive and one CD8 memory plate apiece. Regarding the study as a whole: About 5% was the fraction of naive CD4 clonotypes found shared across a few donors. Exclusively blood specimens were collected; tissue repertoires likely differ.

The sample consisted of naive CD8+ T cells from PBMCs. The sequence derives from a young man in good health. Some clones in this sample may be carry-over from other donors' samples. The J gene is TRBJ2-5, the V gene TRBV25-1; TRBD1 is a possible D gene (5 bases). CDR3 loop: CASSDSRQGWETQYF. CDR3 sequence (DNA): TGTGCCAGCAGTGATTCAAGGCAGGGATGGGAGACCCAGTACTTC.